This TCR beta chain was recovered during a study of T cells in Graves' hyperthyroidism and ophthalmopathy. Thyroid ultrasound and orbital computed tomography, with clinical symptoms and serum thyroxine and TRAb, informed diagnoses. The investigators amplified TCR beta CDR3 regions from RNA transcripts. With the HTBI primer set, the TCR CDR3 went through a first round of RT-PCR. One entry per CDR3 protein, called by TCRdb with MiXCR from the multiplex PCR reads. The sample contains hundreds of thousands of distinct CDR3 sequences, roughly 14% of which appear only once. This CDR3 is built from 17 residues. Looked up from germline, CDR1 is MNHNS and CDR2 is SASEGT. Trimming left V 5 bases short and J 7 bases short, with 25 bases between.

Sequenced input: blood. This TCR derives from a woman younger than 35 with Graves' hyperthyroidism. This sequence joins TRBV6-1 and TRBJ2-3; D may correspond to TRBD1 or TRBD2 (6 bases each). CDR3 loop: CASSPPDRGTRSYTQYF. In nucleotides, the CDR3 is TGTGCCAGCAGTCCCCCGGATCGCGGGACACGTTCATATACGCAGTATTTT.